One and the same sample provided the 10 T cell receptor beta chains below, sequenced in a study of cytomegalovirus exposure and HLA in healthy donors (TCRdb year 2017). To prepare the library, the immunoSEQ multiplex PCR assay was applied. For the multiplex PCR, a mixture combining 60 forward primers for TCR Vbeta segments and 13 reverse primers for TCR Jbeta segments was used. This immuneACCESS table, as held by TCRdb, lists in-frame sequences with V and J called but not all clones. Of the missing ones, under half trace to an unresolved V gene in checked studies; the others have no known cause. The table for this sample lists around 99,000 clones; 70% to 85% of them were counted only once. Together, the top ten hold under 5% of the sample. Sequenced sample: PBMCs. The receptor source for this set is a male donor in good health and CMV-seronegative.

This rearrangement joins TRBV27 to TRBJ2-1; 7 positions match TRBD2. Trimming at V came to 4 bases and at J to 2 bases, leaving 8 bases not matched to a gene. The CDR3 consists of 16 residues. Germline assignment: CDR1 MNHEY and CDR2 SMNVEV (reference sequence). CDR3 nucleotide sequence: TGTGCCAGCAGTTCCCTTCGACTAGCTGCCTACAATGAGCAGTTCTTC. It codes for CASSSLRLAAYNEQFF.

This clone has more than one count but fewer than ten. The V gene is TRBV7-9, the J gene TRBJ1-2, with unresolved D. This CDR3 has 14 residues. Germline V gene data show CDR1 as SEHNR and CDR2 as FQNEAQ (reference sequence). V lost 3 bases and J 4 bases, leaving 12 bases between the germline ends. CDR3 sequence: CASSFTAATYGYTF. The DNA for the CDR3 is TGTGCCAGCAGCTTTACGGCGGCCACCTATGGCTACACCTTC.

The rearrangement uses TRBV7-8 and TRBJ1-1, with D possibly matching TRBD1 (6 bases). The CDR3 consists of 16 residues. V lost 2 bases and J lost 4, with 17 bases in between. Germline CDR1 and CDR2: SGHVS and FQNEAQ. Written as DNA, the CDR3 is TGTGCCAGCAGCTTACGGCGCAGGGGACTAAGCACTGAAGCTTTCTTT. Its protein product is CASSLRRRGLSTEAFF. Looking up the rest from reference TRBV7-8 and TRBJ1-1 gives the full variable domain: GAGVSQSPRYKVAKRGQDVALRCDPISGHVSLFWYQQALGQGPEFLTYFQNEAQLDKSGLPSDRFFAERPEGSVSTLKIQRTQQEDSAVYLCASSLRRRGLSTEAFFGQGTRLTVV.

This clone was found once. The chain has TRBV6-5 and TRBJ1-2, with a possible D match to TRBD1 (5 bases). Germline values: CDR1 MNHEY, CDR2 SVGAGI. This CDR3 has 15 residues. V was clipped by 5 bases and J by 0 bases, with 13 bases between them. The CDR3 nucleotides are TGTGCCAGCAGTGGGGCGGACACGGCTAACTATGGCTACACCTTC. Translating gives CASSGADTANYGYTF.

The J gene is TRBJ2-1, the V gene TRBV6-6, with TRBD2 as a possible D gene (5 bases). Trimming took 7 bases from V and 12 from J, leaving 13 bases between them. Germline-derived CDR1 and CDR2 are MNHNY and SVGAGI (reference sequence). The CDR3 has 11 residues. DNA of the CDR3: TGTGCCAGCAAGAGGGAGAGTGGGCAGTTCTTC. The encoded protein is CASKRESGQFF.

The chain links TRBV27 to TRBJ2-3; TRBD1 aligns across 7 bases. CDR1 and CDR2 from the germline V gene are MNHEY and SMNVEV (reference sequence). J lost 6 bases, V lost 2 bases, and 5 bases had no gene match. This CDR3 region has 14 residues. CDR3 coding DNA: TGTGCCAGCAGTTTACCTGACAGGGTCGATACGCAGTATTTT. As protein: CASSLPDRVDTQYF.

In this sample, this clone turned up a few times. The chain is built from TRBV28 and TRBJ1-5; TRBD1 aligns across 7 bases. V was pared by 6 bases and J by 3 bases, with 8 bases of the junction left unmatched. The CDR3 is made up of 15 amino acids. Germline V gene sequence: CDR1 MDHEN, CDR2 SYDVKM. The CDR3 protein is CASRPRDRSNQPQHF. In nucleotides, the CDR3 is TGTGCCAGCAGGCCGAGGGACAGATCCAATCAGCCCCAGCATTTT.

The chain combines TRBV27 with TRBJ2-7; TRBD1 aligns across 11 bases. The CDR3 runs to 16 residues. J gave up 3 bases and V 2 bases, and 6 bases lay outside the gene matches. CDR1 and CDR2 from the germline V gene are MNHEY and SMNVEV (reference sequence). CDR3 residues: CASSLQRTGGLYEQYF. CDR3 bases: TGTGCCAGCAGTTTACAAAGGACAGGGGGCCTCTACGAGCAGTACTTC.

This chain uses TRBV5-1 with TRBJ2-5, with D possibly matching TRBD2 (6 bases). The germline V gene has CDR1 SGHRS and CDR2 YFSETQ. This CDR3 has 15 residues. V lost 4 bases and J lost 2, with 15 bases in between. The CDR3, as DNA: TGCGCCAGCAGCCCGGCGGGACTCAGACAAGAGACCCAGTACTTC. As protein: CASSPAGLRQETQYF.

V is TRBV9 and J is TRBJ2-7; 9 bases match TRBD2. Germline assignment: CDR1 SGDLS and CDR2 YYNGEE. The ends lost 1 base at V and 6 bases at J; junction bases unmatched: 5. The CDR3 consists of 14 residues. The CDR3 spells CASSVLGTSFEQYF. As DNA, the CDR3 is TGTGCCAGCAGCGTACTCGGGACTAGCTTCGAGCAGTACTTC.